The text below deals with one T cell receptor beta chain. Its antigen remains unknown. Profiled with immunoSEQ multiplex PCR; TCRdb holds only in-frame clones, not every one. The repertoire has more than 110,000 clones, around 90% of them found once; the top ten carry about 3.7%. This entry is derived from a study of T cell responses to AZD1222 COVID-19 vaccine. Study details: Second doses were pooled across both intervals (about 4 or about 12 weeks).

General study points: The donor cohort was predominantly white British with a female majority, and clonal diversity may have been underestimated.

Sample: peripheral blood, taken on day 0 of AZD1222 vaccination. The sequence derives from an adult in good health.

DNA of the CDR3: TGTGCCAGCAGCTTAGAGGGAGGGGAAGCTTTCTTT. It encodes CASSLEGGEAFF. This chain joins TRBV11-2 and TRBJ1-1, with unresolved D. Germline V gene data show CDR1 as SGHAT and CDR2 as FQNNGV. The CDR3 consists of 12 residues. Between the trimmed V and J ends, which lost 0 bases and 8 bases, there was a span of 7 bases.